Sequencing of this T cell receptor (beta chain) was carried out in a study of beta chain features in type 1 diabetes. Study outcomes and limitations: Researchers report that Type 1 diabetes patients had moderately but significantly shorter TCRB CDR3s across all four CD4+ subsets.

As concerns this clone: Its target is unknown.

The isolated RNA, all of it, was reverse transcribed, so expressed TCRB transcripts were what got sequenced. Generated by immunoSEQ multiplex PCR, the TCRdb table keeps only in-frame clones and is missing some. The data show approximately 280,000 clones, over 12% seen once. Germline CDR1 is SGHNT and CDR2 is YYREEE (reference sequence). The V end was cut by 0 bases, the J end by 7 bases, with 14 bases between. The CDR3 totals 14 residues. Material for sequencing was naive CD4+ T cells from blood. The rearrangement uses TRBV5-4 and TRBJ2-7; possibly TRBD2 for D (6 bases). This clonotype originated in a man younger than 35 with type 1 diabetes. CDR3: CASSLGLEAREQYF. DNA for the CDR3: TGTGCCAGCAGCTTGGGACTAGAGGCCCGTGAGCAGTACTTC.